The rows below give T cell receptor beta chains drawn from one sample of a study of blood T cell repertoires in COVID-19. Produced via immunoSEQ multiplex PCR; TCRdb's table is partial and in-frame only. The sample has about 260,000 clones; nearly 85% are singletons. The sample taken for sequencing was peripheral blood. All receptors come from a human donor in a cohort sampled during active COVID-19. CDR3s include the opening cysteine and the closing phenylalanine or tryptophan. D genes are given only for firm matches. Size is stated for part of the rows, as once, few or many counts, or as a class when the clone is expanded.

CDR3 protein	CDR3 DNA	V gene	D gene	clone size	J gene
CASSPEGGQTYSGANVLTF	TGTGCCAGCTCACCAGAGGGGGGACAGACTTACTCTGGGGCCAACGTCCTGACTTTC	TRBV18	NA	NA	TRBJ2-6
CASSFNRDTQYF	TGTGCCAGCAGCTTTAACAGAGATACGCAGTATTTT	TRBV7-2	NA	NA	TRBJ2-3
CSVEESSMGEGSYEQYF	TGCAGCGTTGAAGAGTCGAGTATGGGGGAGGGCTCCTACGAGCAGTACTTC	TRBV29-1	TRBD2	NA	TRBJ2-7
CASSPRSQRTEAFF	TGTGCCAGCAGCCCCCGGTCTCAGCGCACTGAAGCTTTCTTT	TRBV3-1/TRBV3-2	NA	NA	TRBJ1-1
CASSTRDYLVNEQFF	TGTGCCAGCAGCACTCGGGACTACCTGGTGAATGAGCAGTTCTTC	TRBV9	TRBD2	NA	TRBJ2-1
CSVEVGSGAHNEQFF	TGCAGCGTTGAAGTAGGTAGCGGGGCCCACAATGAGCAGTTCTTC	TRBV29-1	TRBD2	NA	TRBJ2-1
CASSSQGMSTDTQYF	TGTGCCAGCAGTTCACAGGGCATGAGCACAGATACGCAGTATTTT	TRBV28	NA	NA	TRBJ2-3
CASSQSLAGGLVSGEQFF	TGTGCCAGCAGCCAGTCACTAGCGGGGGGTCTCGTTTCTGGTGAGCAGTTCTTC	TRBV3-1/TRBV3-2	TRBD2	NA	TRBJ2-1
CSVRVPGQKDYGYTF	TGCAGCGTACGTGTACCGGGACAGAAGGACTATGGCTACACCTTC	TRBV29-1	TRBD1	NA	TRBJ1-2
CASSETGGPKNIQYF	TGTGCCAGCAGTGAGACGGGGGGCCCCAAAAACATTCAGTACTTC	TRBV2	NA	NA	TRBJ2-4
CASSQDPASNYEQYF	TGTGCCAGCAGCCAAGATCCCGCCAGTAACTACGAGCAGTACTTC	TRBV4-2	NA	NA	TRBJ2-7
CASSQARTSGHTDTQYF	TGCGCCAGCAGCCAAGCCCGCACTAGCGGGCACACAGATACGCAGTATTTT	TRBV4-1	TRBD2	NA	TRBJ2-3
CASKERIMNTEAFF	TGTGCCAGTAAGGAGAGAATTATGAACACTGAAGCTTTCTTT	TRBV19	NA	NA	TRBJ1-1
CASSAPPGQETQYF	TGTGCCAGCAGCGCCCCCCCGGGGCAAGAGACCCAGTACTTC	TRBV7-8	NA	NA	TRBJ2-5
CATPGQLNYGYTF	TGTGCCACCCCCGGACAGTTGAACTATGGCTACACCTTC	TRBV3-1/TRBV3-2	NA	NA	TRBJ1-2
CATSREQNTEAFF	TGTGCCACCAGCAGAGAACAGAACACTGAAGCTTTCTTT	TRBV15	NA	NA	TRBJ1-1
CASRHRGMNTEAFF	TGTGCCAGCAGGCACAGGGGCATGAACACTGAAGCTTTCTTT	TRBV6-5	TRBD1	NA	TRBJ1-1
CASSAWTGGEGQPQHF	TGTGCCAGCAGCGCCTGGACAGGGGGCGAGGGTCAGCCCCAGCATTTT	TRBV7-9	TRBD1	NA	TRBJ1-5
CASSTGPRNYGYTF	TGTGCCAGCAGCACAGGCCCCCGTAACTATGGCTACACCTTC	TRBV6-6	NA	NA	TRBJ1-2
CASSMGAPAKNIQYF	TGTGCCAGTAGTATGGGCGCACCAGCCAAAAACATTCAGTACTTC	TRBV19	NA	NA	TRBJ2-4
CASSSPGQGGEKLFF	TGTGCCAGCAGTTCACCGGGACAGGGCGGTGAAAAACTGTTTTTT	TRBV27	TRBD1	NA	TRBJ1-4
CASGLNGYGYTF	TGTGCTAGTGGTTTAAACGGCTATGGCTACACCTTC	TRBV12-5	NA	few	TRBJ1-2
CASSFRRGEQFF	TGTGCCAGCAGCTTTCGAAGGGGTGAGCAGTTCTTC	TRBV9	NA	NA	TRBJ2-1
CASSGLAGTSYEQYF	TGCGCCAGCAGTGGACTAGCGGGGACCTCCTACGAGCAGTACTTC	TRBV5-1	TRBD2	NA	TRBJ2-7
CASSRYGGLGNEQFF	TGTGCCAGCAGCCGGTACGGGGGGCTAGGCAATGAGCAGTTCTTC	TRBV7-9	NA	NA	TRBJ2-1
CASILAGVVDTQYF	TGTGCCAGCATCCTAGCGGGAGTGGTAGATACGCAGTATTTT	TRBV5-8	TRBD2	NA	TRBJ2-3
CASSEFRDEAFF	TGTGCCAGCAGTGAGTTTAGAGATGAAGCTTTCTTT	TRBV2	NA	NA	TRBJ1-1
CASSLVRVASVDEQYF	TGTGCCAGCAGCTTAGTTCGTGTGGCTAGCGTCGACGAGCAGTACTTC	TRBV7-8	NA	few	TRBJ2-7
CASRQQGANYGYTF	TGTGCCAGCAGGCAACAGGGGGCTAACTATGGCTACACCTTC	TRBV28	TRBD1	NA	TRBJ1-2
CASSFPLDRGNYGYTF	TGTGCCAGCAGTTTCCCCTTGGACAGGGGAAACTATGGCTACACCTTC	TRBV28	TRBD1	few	TRBJ1-2
CASSLDLGGYEQYF	TGTGCCAGCAGTTTAGACCTAGGGGGCTACGAGCAGTACTTC	TRBV27	NA	NA	TRBJ2-7
CASSFRQSAYEQYF	TGCGCCAGCAGCTTTCGACAGTCTGCCTACGAGCAGTACTTC	TRBV5-1	NA	NA	TRBJ2-7
CATSRYSTLGDGELFF	TGTGCCACCAGCAGATACTCCACTCTGGGCGACGGGGAGCTGTTTTTT	TRBV15	NA	few	TRBJ2-2
CASSLVLTDTQYF	TGTGCCAGCAGCTTAGTCCTCACAGATACGCAGTATTTT	TRBV7-9	NA	once	TRBJ2-3
CASSHSGSANEQYF	TGTGCCAGCAGTCATAGCGGGAGCGCGAACGAGCAGTACTTC	TRBV6-5	TRBD2	NA	TRBJ2-7
CASSRPGDRGLDTGELFF	TGTGCCAGCAGCCGCCCGGGGGACAGGGGGCTCGACACCGGGGAGCTGTTTTTT	TRBV3-1/TRBV3-2	TRBD1	once	TRBJ2-2
CASSVFDVSSYNEQFF	TGTGCCAGCAGCGTATTCGATGTGAGTTCCTACAATGAGCAGTTCTTC	TRBV9	NA	NA	TRBJ2-1
CAISKTGGDTEAFF	TGTGCCATCAGTAAGACAGGGGGGGATACTGAAGCTTTCTTT	TRBV10-3	TRBD1	NA	TRBJ1-1
CASSMTSGEGYEQYF	TGTGCCAGCAGCATGACTAGCGGGGAGGGGTACGAGCAGTACTTC	TRBV7-2	TRBD2	once	TRBJ2-7
CASSLATSAPNNEQFF	TGCGCCAGCAGCTTGGCAACTAGCGCGCCAAACAATGAGCAGTTCTTC	TRBV5-1	TRBD2	NA	TRBJ2-1
CASSPGGVIAKNIQYF	TGTGCCAGCTCACCAGGGGGCGTCATAGCCAAAAACATTCAGTACTTC	TRBV18	NA	NA	TRBJ2-4
CSVESYYGYTF	TGCAGCGTTGAATCCTACTATGGCTACACCTTC	TRBV29-1	NA	NA	TRBJ1-2
CASCVGNTIYF	TGTGCCAGCTGCGTTGGAAACACCATATATTTT	TRBV6-5	NA	NA	TRBJ1-3
CASSRLLQETQYF	TGTGCTAGCAGCCGATTACTCCAAGAGACCCAGTACTTC	TRBV7-7	NA	NA	TRBJ2-5
CASSLGQDNPYEQYF	TGTGCCAGCAGCTTGGGACAGGATAACCCCTACGAGCAGTACTTC	TRBV7-6	TRBD1	NA	TRBJ2-7
CASSQWTGAYNEQFF	TGTGCCAGCAGCCAATGGACAGGTGCCTACAATGAGCAGTTCTTC	TRBV7-2	TRBD1	NA	TRBJ2-1
CASRSLAGGNYNEQFF	TGTGCCAGCAGATCACTAGCGGGGGGTAACTACAATGAGCAGTTCTTC	TRBV7-9	TRBD2	NA	TRBJ2-1
CASSSETGKSNEQFF	TGTGCCAGCAGCTCCGAGACAGGGAAGTCCAATGAGCAGTTCTTC	TRBV5-4	TRBD1	NA	TRBJ2-1
CASSFRPLSGRGEEQYF	TGTGCCAGCAGCTTCAGACCACTTAGCGGGAGAGGGGAAGAGCAGTACTTC	TRBV7-9	TRBD2	NA	TRBJ2-7
CASSSDSYGYTF	TGTGCCAGCAGCTCGGACAGCTATGGCTACACCTTC	TRBV5-4	NA	NA	TRBJ1-2
CASRPGLAGDEQYF	TGTGCCTCCAGGCCAGGACTAGCGGGGGACGAGCAGTACTTC	TRBV10-3	TRBD2	NA	TRBJ2-7
CASSLGREGPYEQYF	TGTGCCAGCAGCTTGGGACGGGAGGGCCCTTACGAGCAGTACTTC	TRBV5-8	TRBD2	NA	TRBJ2-7
CASSQDGIGVRGNEQFF	TGCGCCAGCAGCCAAGACGGTATTGGGGTGCGGGGCAATGAGCAGTTCTTC	TRBV4-3	NA	once	TRBJ2-1
CASTKSGVGTGPLGELFF	TGCGCCAGCACCAAATCGGGGGTGGGGACAGGGCCACTTGGGGAGCTGTTTTTT	TRBV4-1	TRBD1	NA	TRBJ2-2
CASSLRQGSYNEQFF	TGTGCCAGCAGCTTAAGACAGGGCTCCTACAATGAGCAGTTCTTC	TRBV7-2	TRBD1	NA	TRBJ2-1
CASSPTGAGQLVSPLHF	TGTGCCAGCAGCCCTACGGGAGCGGGACAACTTGTGTCACCCCTCCACTTT	TRBV5-5	NA	NA	TRBJ1-6
CASSFRQGYEQYF	TGTGCCAGCAGTTTTAGACAGGGTTACGAGCAGTACTTC	TRBV6-5	TRBD1	once	TRBJ2-7
CASSSFIFQEEDEQYF	TGTGCCAGCAGCTCCTTTATCTTCCAGGAGGAGGACGAGCAGTACTTC	TRBV28	NA	NA	TRBJ2-7